This is a list of T cell receptor beta chains from one sample in a study of regulatory T cells in long-lasting Graves disease. From the multiplex PCR reads, TCRdb called clonotypes with MiXCR, one entry per CDR3 protein. Among more than 350,000 distinct CDR3 sequences listed, 15% were seen once. The sample was also linked to a second study, of T cells in Graves' hyperthyroidism and ophthalmopathy.

The sequences come from peripheral blood mononuclear cells (PBMCs), collected at new diagnosis, from a patient treated with antithyroid drugs. The receptors stem from a woman aged 25 to 39 with Graves disease. CDR3s include the opening cysteine and the closing phenylalanine or tryptophan. The D gene is left open where the match is weak. Clone size, where shown, is once, few, many, or a class for clones that have expanded.

J gene,clone size,V gene,D gene,CDR3 DNA,CDR3 protein
TRBJ2-3,many,TRBV5-1,-,TGCGCCAGCACATTCGGACGGGGAAGCACAGATACGCAGTATTTT,CASTFGRGSTDTQYF
TRBJ2-7,few,TRBV20-1,-,TGCAGTGCTAGAGACTATGAGTCCTACGAGCAGTACTTC,CSARDYESYEQYF
TRBJ2-7,-,TRBV30,TRBD2,TGTGCCTGGCTCCCCAAGACTAGCGACTACGAGCAGTACTTC,CAWLPKTSDYEQYF
TRBJ2-5,many,TRBV7-8,-,TGTGCCAGCAGCTTTACCGGGACTGGAGAGACCCAGTACTTC,CASSFTGTGETQYF
TRBJ2-1,many,TRBV30,-,TGTGCCTGGAGTGTAAGGGGTGGGGGAACCTACAATGAGCAGTTCTTC,CAWSVRGGGTYNEQFF
TRBJ2-3,few,TRBV7-3,-,TGTGCCAGCAGCTTAAGGTCGGGAGTGGTTGATACGCAGTATTTT,CASSLRSGVVDTQYF
TRBJ2-1,few,TRBV20-1,TRBD2,TGCAGTGCTGGAGCGGGAGGAACCTACAATGAGCAGTTCTTC,CSAGAGGTYNEQFF
TRBJ2-2,few,TRBV6-4,-,TGTGCCAGCAGTGCCGGGGTAGACACCGGGGAGCTGTTTTTT,CASSAGVDTGELFF
TRBJ2-5,many,TRBV18,-,TGTGCCAGCTCCACGGGGACAGAGACCCAGTACTTC,CASSTGTETQYF
TRBJ2-1,many,TRBV12-5,-,TGTCCCCCAAGGGGTTCCAATGAGCAGTTCTTC,CPPRGSNEQFF
TRBJ2-7,many,TRBV20-1,-,TGCAGTGCTAGAGCGGGGTTAGCCTACGAGCAGTACTTC,CSARAGLAYEQYF
TRBJ2-1,many,TRBV2,TRBD1,TGTGCCAGCAGCGAACAGGGGGCTGCCTACAATGAGCAGTTCTTC,CASSEQGAAYNEQFF
TRBJ2-1,few,TRBV5-6,TRBD1,TGTGCCAGCAGCTGGGACAGGGTCTATGAGCAGTTCTTC,CASSWDRVYEQFF
TRBJ2-7,many,TRBV28,-,TGTGCCAGCAGAAATACAGGGTTCCCCTACGAGCAGTACTTC,CASRNTGFPYEQYF
TRBJ1-1,many,TRBV2,TRBD1,TGTGCCAGCAGCGGGGACAGGGCGAACACTGAAGCTTTCTTT,CASSGDRANTEAFF
TRBJ2-1,-,TRBV5-1,TRBD2,TGCGCCAGCAGCCTCAGATCGGGAGGGCCCTATGAGCAGTTCTTC,CASSLRSGGPYEQFF
TRBJ1-6,-,TRBV6-4,TRBD1,TGTGCCAGCGGTTACTCGATTCCGACAGGGGGCTTCCCCCTCCACTTT,CASGYSIPTGGFPLHF
TRBJ2-7,few,TRBV29-1,-,TGCAGCGTCAGGGTCCAGGACTACGGGCAGTACTTC,CSVRVQDYGQYF
TRBJ1-1,-,TRBV27,-,TGTGCCAGCAGAGTTGGACGGGGGTTTGAAGCTTTCTTT,CASRVGRGFEAFF
TRBJ1-1,many,TRBV6-2/TRBV6-3,TRBD1,TGTGCCAGCAGTGACAGGGCAAACACTGAAGCTTTCTTT,CASSDRANTEAFF
TRBJ2-7,many,TRBV27,TRBD2,TGTGCCAGCAGTAGGGGACTAGCGCTATCCTACGAGCAGTACTTC,CASSRGLALSYEQYF
TRBJ1-4,-,TRBV4-2,TRBD1,TGTGCCAGCAGCCAAGGGACAGGGCATAATGAAAAACTGTTTTTT,CASSQGTGHNEKLFF
TRBJ1-1,-,TRBV18,-,TGTGCCAGCTCACCAGTAGTAAACAGTGAAGCTTTCTTT,CASSPVVNSEAFF
TRBJ1-2,many,TRBV28,TRBD1,TGTGCCAGCACCTTGGGGGGGGACAGGGGGCTGTACTATGGCTACACCTTC,CASTLGGDRGLYYGYTF
TRBJ2-1,-,TRBV5-4,-,TGTGCCAGCAGCTTGTCTGTATTAGGGGCCTACAATGAGCAGTTCTTC,CASSLSVLGAYNEQFF
TRBJ1-1,many,TRBV2,-,TGTGCCAGCTTCGGGGCCTCGAACACTGAAGCTTTCTTT,CASFGASNTEAFF
TRBJ2-1,many,TRBV20-1,TRBD2,TGCAGTATTCCTAGCGGAGCGGATGAGCAGTTCTTC,CSIPSGADEQFF
TRBJ2-7,-,TRBV7-9,-,TGTGCCAGCAGCATCCAAGGACAGCTCGAGCAGTACTTC,CASSIQGQLEQYF